The sequence of this TCR beta chain was determined in a study of blood T cell repertoires in COVID-19. Study information: Acute and convalescent COVID-19 specimens originated in the United States, Italy and Spain. In each case, the material was cDNA or gDNA derived from T cells, B-cell-depleted T cells, or PBMCs.

In the original analysis: Using reference gene primer amplification, nucleated cell counts were estimated. Sequencing was performed with immunoSEQ multiplex PCR; in TCRdb, only in-frame clones are kept and a portion is missing. The V and J calls and clone size were taken over from that table, and D and trimming were inferred from the DNA. The sample includes about 120,000 clones, around 77% of them seen just once. This receptor was identified in a man aged 55 to 70 with active or convalescent COVID-19. Specimen: peripheral blood.

DNA of the CDR3: TGTGCCAGCAGTGGGGAGGGAAAGAACACCGGGGAGCTGTTTTTT. Protein sequence: CASSGEGKNTGELFF. The chain carries TRBV2 and TRBJ2-2; 7 bases agree with TRBD2. There are 15 residues in the CDR3. Germline V CDR1 and CDR2: SNHLY, FYNNEI. Losses at the gene ends were 4 bases for V and 1 base for J; bases not matched to a gene: 3.